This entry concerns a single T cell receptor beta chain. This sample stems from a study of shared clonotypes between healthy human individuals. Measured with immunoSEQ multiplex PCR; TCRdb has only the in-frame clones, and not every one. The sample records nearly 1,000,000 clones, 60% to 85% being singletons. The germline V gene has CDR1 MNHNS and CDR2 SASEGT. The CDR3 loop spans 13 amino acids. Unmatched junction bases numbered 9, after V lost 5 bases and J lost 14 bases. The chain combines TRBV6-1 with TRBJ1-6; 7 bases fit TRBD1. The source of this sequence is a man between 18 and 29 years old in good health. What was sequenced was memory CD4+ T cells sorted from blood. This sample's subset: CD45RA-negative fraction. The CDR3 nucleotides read TGTGCCAGCAGTCCAGGGGGGTTGAGGTCCCTCCACTTT. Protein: CASSPGGLRSLHF.